These 19 T cell receptor beta chains were all obtained from the same sample, sequenced in a study of cytomegalovirus exposure and HLA in healthy donors. With 60 Vbeta and 13 Jbeta primers, the PCR was carried out. Clones were sequenced by immunoSEQ multiplex PCR, and TCRdb holds only the in-frame ones, with some missing. This table has roughly 120,000 clones, around 77% appearing once. Specimen: PBMCs. Receptor source: a woman aged 25 to 45 in good health and CMV-seropositive.

The rearrangement links TRBV2 to TRBJ1-1; 10 bases align to TRBD1. The V gene end was trimmed by 7 bases and the J gene end by 6 bases; junction bases not matched to a gene: 8. This CDR3 is 14 amino acids long. Looked up from germline, CDR1 is SNHLY and CDR2 is FYNNEI. The CDR3 nucleotides read TGTGCCAGCACCCGACAGGGGGCGTTCGCTGAAGCTTTCTTT. It encodes CASTRQGAFAEAFF. Based on the CDR3 plus reference TRBV2 and TRBJ1-1, the full variable domain is EPEVTQTPSHQVTQMGQEVILRCVPISNHLYFYWYRQILGQKVEFLVSFYNNEISEKSEIFDDQFSVERPDGSNFTLKIRSTKLEDSAMYFCASTRQGAFAEAFFGQGTRLTVV.

The chain employs TRBV5-1 and TRBJ2-2, with D perhaps matching TRBD1 (6 bases). There are 15 residues in the CDR3. The germline V and J ends were trimmed by 4 bases and 4 bases, with 14 bases remaining between them. Germline V lookup: CDR1 SGHRS, CDR2 YFSETQ. The CDR3: CASSPGHATTGELFF. As DNA, the CDR3 is TGCGCCAGCAGCCCGGGACACGCGACCACCGGGGAGCTGTTTTTT. Looking up the rest from reference TRBV5-1 and TRBJ2-2 gives the full variable domain: KAGVTQTPRYLIKTRGQQVTLSCSPISGHRSVSWYQQTPGQGLQFLFEYFSETQRNKGNFPGRFSGRQFSNSRSEMNVSTLELGDSALYLCASSPGHATTGELFFGEGSRLTVL.

J is TRBJ1-1 and V is TRBV30; D gene unclear. Germline V gives CDR1 GTSNPN, CDR2 SVGIG (reference sequence). This CDR3 comprises 13 residues. V was clipped by 4 bases and J by 1 base, with 10 bases between them. In DNA form, the CDR3 reads TGTGCCTGGACATCTCGGTGGAACACTGAAGCTTTCTTT. Its protein product is CAWTSRWNTEAFF.

The rearrangement joins TRBV14 to TRBJ1-2, with TRBD1 as a possible D gene (6 bases). Germline CDR1 is SGHDN and CDR2 is FVKESK. V was clipped by 1 base and J by 5 bases, with 8 bases between them. The CDR3 covers 13 residues. Here the CDR3 reads CASSQGQAYGYTF. Written as DNA, the CDR3 is TGTGCCAGCAGCCAAGGACAGGCATATGGCTACACCTTC.

This clone was seen a single time. The chain links TRBV30 to TRBJ2-5, with a tentative D call TRBD1 (5 bases). The CDR3 spans 14 residues. Looked up from germline, CDR1 is GTSNPN and CDR2 is SVGIG (reference sequence). V gave up 3 bases and J gave up 5 bases, with 16 bases separating them. The CDR3 loop is CAWRPFFRGETQYF. CDR3 DNA: TGTGCCTGGAGGCCGTTTTTTAGGGGTGAGACCCAGTACTTC.

The chain employs TRBV6-5 and TRBJ2-1, with D maybe TRBD1 (5 bases). The CDR3 runs to 12 residues. V was shortened by 2 bases and J by 6 bases, with 5 bases between the two germline ends. The germline gives CDR1 MNHEY, CDR2 SVGAGI. The CDR3 DNA follows: TGTGCCAGCAGTTACCAGGGCAATGAGCAGTTCTTC. It codes for CASSYQGNEQFF.

This clone was seen just once. V usage is TRBV6-6 and J usage is TRBJ2-7, with TRBD1 as a possible D gene (7 bases). V lost 0 bases and J lost 4, with 13 bases in between. Germline lookup yields CDR1 MNHNY and CDR2 SVGAGI (reference sequence). The CDR3 covers 15 residues. The chain's CDR3 is CASSYSEAGGYEQYF. The CDR3 region has the DNA TGTGCCAGCAGTTACTCTGAGGCAGGGGGGTACGAGCAGTACTTC.

This rearrangement joins TRBV27 to TRBJ2-7; no reliable D call. CDR3 length: 13 residues. Deletions cut 7 bases from V and 3 bases from J, with 13 bases between. Germline assignment: CDR1 MNHEY and CDR2 SMNVEV (reference sequence). CDR3 residues: CASTRLGNYEQYF. The CDR3 coding sequence is TGTGCCAGCACAAGGCTAGGTAACTACGAGCAGTACTTC.

The chain couples TRBV11-2 to TRBJ2-5; maybe TRBD2 (5 bases). Gene TRBJ2-7 matches the end of the DNA better, so the J call may be wrong. The CDR3 contains 15 residues. The germline gives CDR1 SGHAT, CDR2 FQNNGV. The DNA for the CDR3 is TGTGCCAGCAGCTTAGTGAGGGAACGAAGCTACGAGCAGTACTTC. Protein: CASSLVRERSYEQYF.

This clone showed up just a few times. V gene TRBV4-1 combines with J gene TRBJ2-1, with 8 bases identical to TRBD2. Germline lookup yields CDR1 MGHRA and CDR2 YSYEKL. This CDR3 is built from 15 residues. V lost 6 bases to trimming and J lost 0 bases; unmatched junction nucleotides: 4. The CDR3 DNA is TGCGCCAGCAGGGCAAGCGGGAGCTCCTACAATGAGCAGTTCTTC. It translates to CASRASGSSYNEQFF.

This clone was counted only a few times. The genes are TRBV9 and TRBJ1-3; D possibly corresponds to TRBD1 (5 bases). The V end was cut by 3 bases, the J end by 2 bases, with 15 bases between. Germline CDR1 is SGDLS and CDR2 is YYNGEE. The CDR3 is 16 residues long. The CDR3 DNA reads TGTGCCAGCAGCGCTTCGACAGTTAACGCTGGAAACACCATATATTTT. As protein: CASSASTVNAGNTIYF. Drawing the rest from reference TRBV9 and TRBJ1-3, the complete variable domain is DSGVTQTPKHLITATGQRVTLRCSPRSGDLSVYWYQQSLDQGLQFLIQYYNGEERAKGNILERFSAQQFPDLHSELNLSSLELGDSALYFCASSASTVNAGNTIYFGEGSWLTVV.

The sample holds one count of this clone. This sequence joins TRBV5-6 and TRBJ1-2; possibly TRBD1 for D (6 bases). Germline V gene lookup returns CDR1 SGHDT and CDR2 YYEEEE. The CDR3 runs to 13 residues. The V and J ends lost 2 bases and 6 bases respectively, with 11 bases between them. The CDR3 DNA follows: TGTGCCAGCAGCTTAAGGGGGAGCCATGGCTACACCTTC. Its translation: CASSLRGSHGYTF.

V and J are TRBV23-1 and TRBJ1-5; the match to TRBD1 covers 10 bases. TRBV23-1 is designated an ORF whose function remains uncertain. Losses at the gene ends were 3 bases for V and 4 bases for J; bases not matched to a gene: 6. The CDR3 is 16 amino acids. The chain's CDR3 is CASSHLRDRGNQPQHF. The CDR3 nucleotides are TGCGCCAGCAGTCATCTTAGGGACAGGGGTAATCAGCCCCAGCATTTT.

The chain recombines TRBV19 with TRBJ2-1; 8 bases match TRBD2. Germline-derived CDR1 and CDR2 are LNHDA and SQIVND (reference sequence). This CDR3 region has 17 residues. Trimming at V came to 2 bases and at J to 0 bases, leaving 6 bases not matched to a gene. Here the CDR3 reads CASSISGGGHSYNEQFF. CDR3 in DNA: TGTGCCAGTAGTATATCTGGCGGGGGGCACTCCTACAATGAGCAGTTCTTC.

This chain joins TRBV9 and TRBJ2-7; D gene unclear. Trimming removed 0 bases at V and 3 bases at J, with 10 bases between. CDR1 and CDR2 from the germline V gene are SGDLS and YYNGEE. The CDR3 length is 14 residues. The CDR3 DNA reads TGTGCCAGCAGCGTAGGTGGCAGCGACTACGAGCAGTACTTC. Protein: CASSVGGSDYEQYF.

V is TRBV6-1 and J is TRBJ2-1; 7 bases match TRBD2. The V gene's germline CDR1 is MNHNS and CDR2 SASEGT. Trimming cost V 1 base and J 3 bases; bases outside gene matches: 3. This CDR3 comprises 15 residues. The CDR3 region has the DNA TGTGCCAGCAGTGAAGGTCCTAGCGGCTACAATGAGCAGTTCTTC. Its protein product is CASSEGPSGYNEQFF.

The J gene is TRBJ1-1, the V gene TRBV6-5; 9 bases line up with TRBD1. The CDR3 extends over 15 amino acids. In germline, CDR1 is MNHEY, CDR2 SVGAGI. V lost 6 bases to trimming and J lost 1 base; unmatched junction nucleotides: 6. In DNA, the CDR3 is TGTGCCAGCAGCCCCACGACAGGGGGGAACACTGAAGCTTTCTTT. Residues: CASSPTTGGNTEAFF.

Only one count was recorded for this clone. Likely a read error: the CDR3 ends without its conserved phenylalanine or tryptophan. This sequence joins TRBV5-1 and TRBJ2-7; D is ambiguous. The germline V gene encodes CDR1 SGHRS and CDR2 YFSETQ. The CDR3 runs to 14 residues. The V end lost 4 bases, the J end lost 6 bases, and 17 bases lay between the germline ends. CDR3 DNA: TGCGCCAGCAGCGTGGGTGAACCGCGGAGCGAGCAGTACCTC. This codes for CASSVGEPRSEQYL.

The V and J genes are TRBV6-1 and TRBJ1-2, with 11 bases aligning to TRBD1. CDR3 size: 15 residues. V trimming: 7 bases; J trimming: 8 bases; junction bases outside the gene matches: 12. CDR1 MNHNS and CDR2 SASEGT come from the germline V gene. The CDR3 DNA sequence: TGTGCCAGCATTTGGACAGGGGGCAACGGGGACGGCTACACCTTC. Translated, it gives CASIWTGGNGDGYTF.